These 6 T cell receptor beta chains were sequenced from one sample in a study of blood T cell repertoires in COVID-19. Assay: immunoSEQ multiplex PCR; the TCRdb copy retains only in-frame clones and omits some. Here the sample spans roughly 220,000 clones, 80% to 85% being singletons. The sequenced material came from peripheral blood. Source of these receptors: a woman in her twenties or thirties who had recovered from COVID-19.

The sample holds one count of this clone. The V call is TRBV19, the J call TRBJ1-1; 12 bases fit TRBD1. CDR1 and CDR2 from the germline V gene are LNHDA and SQIVND (reference sequence). The ends lost 3 bases at V and 7 bases at J; junction bases unmatched: 3. The CDR3 has 14 amino acids. CDR3 sequence reads: CASSMGQGAREAFF. In DNA, the CDR3 is TGTGCCAGTAGTATGGGACAGGGGGCCCGTGAAGCTTTCTTT.

CDR3 region: CASSYGQGPYEQYF. The CDR3 bases are TGTGCCAGCAGTTACGGGCAGGGCCCCTACGAGCAGTACTTC. The chain is built from TRBV6-5 and TRBJ2-7; weak D call: TRBD1 (5 bases). The V gene lost 2 bases and the J gene lost 2 bases, with 10 bases spanning the gap. Germline CDR1 is MNHEY and CDR2 is SVGAGI. The CDR3 runs 14 residues.

The chain employs TRBV19 and TRBJ1-1; TRBD1 matches at 7 bases. The CDR3 runs to 14 residues. CDR1 and CDR2 from the germline V gene are LNHDA and SQIVND (reference sequence). The V segment lost 6 bases and the J segment 5 bases; nucleotides outside the gene matches: 9. The CDR3 nucleotides are TGTGCCAGTAGCCGACCGGGCAGGGGGACTGAAGCTTTCTTT. This encodes CASSRPGRGTEAFF.

The gene calls are TRBV5-1 and TRBJ2-3; no firm D call. V shed 5 bases and J shed 2 bases, with 6 bases lying between them. This CDR3 comprises 12 residues. Germline V CDR1 and CDR2: SGHRS, YFSETQ. The CDR3 region is CASRQATDTQYF. The CDR3 region has the DNA TGCGCCAGCAGGCAGGCCACAGATACGCAGTATTTT. The variable domain in full, with the rest retrieved from reference TRBV5-1 and TRBJ2-3, is KAGVTQTPRYLIKTRGQQVTLSCSPISGHRSVSWYQQTPGQGLQFLFEYFSETQRNKGNFPGRFSGRQFSNSRSEMNVSTLELGDSALYLCASRQATDTQYFGPGTRLTVL.

The V call is TRBV11-3, the J call TRBJ2-1; TRBD2 matches 11 bases. V trimming: 5 bases; J trimming: 2 bases; junction bases outside the gene matches: 2. The CDR3 totals 15 residues. Germline CDR1 reads SGHNT; CDR2 reads YENEEA. CDR3 nucleotides: TGTGCCAGCAGCAGTAGCGGGAGGGCCTACAATGAGCAGTTCTTC. This sequence encodes CASSSSGRAYNEQFF.

The CDR3 region has the DNA TGTGCCAGCAGTTTCTTTAGCGGGAGCGCGAACACCGGGGAGCTGTTTTTT. Its protein is CASSFFSGSANTGELFF. The chain couples TRBV27 to TRBJ2-2; 9 bases line up with TRBD2. Per germline, CDR1 MNHEY and CDR2 SMNVEV (reference sequence). The CDR3 has 17 amino acids. The V gene end was trimmed by 3 bases and the J gene end by 0 bases; junction bases not matched to a gene: 5.